These 29 T cell receptor beta chains were all obtained from the same sample, sequenced in a study of blood T cell repertoires in COVID-19. Assay: immunoSEQ multiplex PCR; the TCRdb copy retains only in-frame clones and omits some. The sample yields approximately 380,000 clones, about 88% seen once. Sequences were obtained from PBMCs or T cells enriched from blood (not recorded which). The receptor set was obtained from a woman between 18 and 29 years old who had recovered from COVID-19.

V gene TRBV2 combines with J gene TRBJ1-2; 11 nucleotides match TRBD1. This CDR3 has 15 amino acids. From germline, CDR1 is SNHLY and CDR2 FYNNEI. V lost 3 bases to trimming and J lost 7 bases; unmatched junction nucleotides: 7. The CDR3 region is CASSDRDRGIGGYTF. CDR3 coding DNA: TGTGCCAGCAGTGATAGGGACAGGGGGATAGGTGGCTACACCTTC.

The table lists this clone with a few counts. The chain employs TRBV7-6 and TRBJ2-7; 8 nucleotides agree with TRBD1. CDR3 length: 14 amino acids. Germline V gives CDR1 SGHVS, CDR2 FNYEAQ. J gave up 6 bases and V 3 bases, and 7 bases lay outside the gene matches. CDR3: CASSFGQGRSEQYF. The DNA for the CDR3 is TGTGCCAGCAGCTTCGGACAGGGTAGGTCCGAGCAGTACTTC.

Notes on this clone: Other nucleotide sequences in the sample specify the same CDR3. The chain has TRBV5-1 and TRBJ1-2, with D perhaps matching TRBD1 (5 bases). The CDR3 runs to 13 residues. Trimming took 4 bases from V and 2 from J, leaving 9 bases between them. From germline, CDR1 is SGHRS and CDR2 YFSETQ. CDR3 sequence (DNA): TGCGCCAGCAGCCCAGGGTCGAACTATGGCTACACCTTC. Translated, it gives CASSPGSNYGYTF. Based on the CDR3 plus reference TRBV5-1 and TRBJ1-2, the full variable domain is KAGVTQTPRYLIKTRGQQVTLSCSPISGHRSVSWYQQTPGQGLQFLFEYFSETQRNKGNFPGRFSGRQFSNSRSEMNVSTLELGDSALYLCASSPGSNYGYTFGSGTRLTVV.

The chain combines TRBV29-1 with TRBJ1-2; perhaps TRBD1 as D (5 bases). Germline loops: CDR1 SQVTM, CDR2 ANQGSEA. Trimming took off 6 bases at V and 2 bases at J, with 10 bases between the two ends. CDR3 length equals 12 residues. The CDR3 region has the DNA TGCAGCGTCCCACGGGGGAACTATGGCTACACCTTC. It translates to CSVPRGNYGYTF.

CDR3 region: CASSLEEHEQYF. CDR3 DNA: TGTGCCAGCAGCTTAGAGGAGCACGAGCAGTACTTC. The V call is TRBV11-3, the J call TRBJ2-7; D is uncertain. The length of the CDR3 is 12 residues. V shed 0 bases and J shed 5 bases, with 5 bases lying between them. Germline V gene sequence: CDR1 SGHNT, CDR2 YENEEA.

This chain uses TRBV7-9 with TRBJ2-7; 8 bases agree with TRBD1. Germline assignment: CDR1 SEHNR and CDR2 FQNEAQ (reference sequence). The CDR3 has 14 residues. The J segment lost 3 bases and the V segment lost 5 bases, leaving 6 bases of the junction unmatched. The CDR3 is CASSPGQGGYEQYF. The CDR3 DNA sequence: TGTGCCAGCAGCCCAGGACAGGGTGGCTACGAGCAGTACTTC. Combining the CDR3 with reference TRBV7-9 and TRBJ2-7 gives the whole variable domain DTGVSQNPRHKITKRGQNVTFRCDPISEHNRLYWYRQTLGQGPEFLTYFQNEAQLEKSRLLSDRFSAERPKGSFSTLEIQRTEQGDSAMYLCASSPGQGGYEQYFGPGTRLTVT.

This clone was seen only a few times. This rearrangement joins TRBV2 to TRBJ1-1; D might be TRBD1 (5 bases). V was trimmed by 3 bases and J by 4 bases, leaving 12 bases between them. This CDR3 spans 14 amino acids. Germline assignment: CDR1 SNHLY and CDR2 FYNNEI. The CDR3 loop reads CASSEEGLGTEAFF. For the CDR3, the DNA is TGTGCCAGCAGTGAGGAGGGGCTGGGCACTGAAGCTTTCTTT.

The chain couples TRBV9 to TRBJ2-5, with D unresolved. Germline V gene lookup returns CDR1 SGDLS and CDR2 YYNGEE. CDR3 length: 13 residues. V was shortened by 4 bases and J by 5 bases, with 12 bases between the two germline ends. The CDR3, as DNA: TGTGCCAGCAGCCCTTATCCCCCCGAGACCCAGTACTTC. Translation: CASSPYPPETQYF.

This chain joins TRBV25-1 and TRBJ2-6, with 7 bases matching TRBD2. Per germline, CDR1 MGHDK and CDR2 SYGVNS. V dropped 3 bases and J dropped 2; count of bases not matched to a gene: 4. The CDR3 is made up of 16 amino acids. CDR3 in amino acids: CASSEGGEAGANVLTF. CDR3 coding DNA: TGTGCCAGCAGTGAGGGGGGGGAGGCTGGGGCCAACGTCCTGACTTTC.

The CDR3: CAISPTQTRYEQYF. The CDR3, as DNA: TGTGCCATCAGTCCCACACAGACCCGGTACGAGCAGTACTTC. This chain joins TRBV10-3 and TRBJ2-7; no clear D gene. V gave up 5 bases and J gave up 4 bases, with 15 bases separating them. Germline-derived CDR1 and CDR2 are ENHRY and SYGVKD. The CDR3 runs 14 residues.

The chain uses TRBV11-2 and TRBJ2-5; 8 positions match TRBD1. V trimming: 5 bases; J trimming: 5 bases; junction bases outside the gene matches: 7. This CDR3 spans 14 amino acids. Germline-derived CDR1 and CDR2 are SGHAT and FQNNGV. CDR3 nucleotide sequence: TGTGCCAGCAGCGCCGACAGGGGTTTGGAGACCCAGTACTTC. Amino acids: CASSADRGLETQYF.

V and J are TRBV19 and TRBJ2-7, with D possibly matching TRBD2 (5 bases). The CDR3 is 14 residues long. CDR1 and CDR2 (germline): LNHDA, SQIVND (reference sequence). With 6 bases removed from V and 7 bases from J, the gap between germline ends came to 19 bases. CDR3 amino acids: CASSPAARGGEQYF. The CDR3 nucleotides read TGTGCCAGTAGCCCAGCCGCTCGGGGTGGTGAGCAGTACTTC.

The chain employs TRBV19 and TRBJ1-1, with D possibly matching TRBD1 (5 bases). The CDR3 spans 15 residues. The germline V and J ends were trimmed by 3 bases and 1 base, with 12 bases remaining between them. Germline V CDR1 and CDR2: LNHDA, SQIVND (reference sequence). The CDR3 DNA follows: TGTGCCAGTAGTATCCTCCCCACAGGGAACACTGAAGCTTTCTTT. Its translation: CASSILPTGNTEAFF.

The genes are TRBV4-2 and TRBJ2-4; D perhaps matches TRBD1 (6 bases). The V end was cut by 4 bases, the J end by 0 bases, with 13 bases between. CDR3 length: 16 amino acids. Germline CDR1 is LGHNA and CDR2 is YNFKEQ. The CDR3 DNA reads as TGTGCCAGCAGCCCGCTGGACAGCTTAGCCAAAAACATTCAGTACTTC. Translated: CASSPLDSLAKNIQYF.

V usage is TRBV7-2 and J usage is TRBJ1-2; the match to TRBD1 covers 9 bases. V trimming: 5 bases; J trimming: 1 base; junction bases outside the gene matches: 8. This CDR3 contains 16 residues. Germline V CDR1 and CDR2: SGHTA, FQGNSA. The CDR3: CASSLQTGGYNYGYTF. As DNA, the CDR3 is TGTGCCAGCAGCCTTCAGACAGGGGGATATAACTATGGCTACACCTTC.

V gene TRBV30 combines with J gene TRBJ1-2, with no clear D. Trimming removed 5 bases from V and 4 bases from J, with 17 bases in between. CDR3 length: 14 residues. The germline CDR1 and CDR2 sequences are GTSNPN and SVGIG (reference sequence). The CDR3 protein is CAWVQKPSGYGYTF. The CDR3 DNA reads TGTGCCTGGGTTCAAAAGCCCTCGGGCTATGGCTACACCTTC.

The CDR3 reads CASIRGTGITDTQYF. CDR3 coding DNA: TGTGCCAGCATCCGCGGGACAGGGATCACAGATACGCAGTATTTT. J is TRBJ2-3 and V is TRBV6-6; 9 nucleotides match TRBD1. Trimming removed 7 bases from V and 2 bases from J; junction bases left unmatched: 7. The germline V gene encodes CDR1 MNHNY and CDR2 SVGAGI (reference sequence). The CDR3 is 15 residues long.

The chain joins TRBV19 to TRBJ1-2, with D perhaps TRBD1 (5 bases). Per the germline V gene, CDR1 is LNHDA and CDR2 is SQIVND (reference sequence). The germline V and J ends were trimmed by 9 bases and 2 bases, with 16 bases remaining between them. The CDR3 totals 14 residues. As DNA, the CDR3 is TGTGCCAGCCAATCGGCAGGACACAACTATGGCTACACCTTC. It translates to CASQSAGHNYGYTF.

The genes are TRBV10-3 and TRBJ1-2; tentatively, D is TRBD1 (5 bases). V dropped 0 bases and J dropped 0 bases, with 11 bases sitting between them. From germline, CDR1 is ENHRY and CDR2 SYGVKD. The CDR3 has 16 residues. CDR3 DNA: TGTGCCATCAGTGAGTCGGGGCTGAGAGCTAACTATGGCTACACCTTC. Translation gives CAISESGLRANYGYTF.

The chain recombines TRBV29-1 with TRBJ1-1; 8 nucleotides agree with TRBD1. From germline, CDR1 is SQVTM and CDR2 ANQGSEA. The V gene end was trimmed by 8 bases and the J gene end by 6 bases; junction bases not matched to a gene: 14. The CDR3 covers 14 residues. The CDR3 sequence: CSLGQGVGDPEAFF. The DNA for the CDR3 is TGCAGCCTCGGACAGGGAGTGGGAGATCCTGAAGCTTTCTTT.

The V gene is TRBV5-1, the J gene TRBJ2-1, with 15 bases that match TRBD2. CDR3 length: 16 amino acids. Germline V lookup: CDR1 SGHRS, CDR2 YFSETQ. V lost 3 bases and J lost 7; bases outside the gene matches: 5. DNA for the CDR3: TGCGCCAGCAGCTGGAGGACTAGCGGGGGGGAAAATGAGCAGTTCTTC. Translated: CASSWRTSGGENEQFF.

The chain recombines TRBV28 with TRBJ1-1; 7 bases line up with TRBD1. Trimming at V came to 4 bases and at J to 4 bases, leaving 3 bases not matched to a gene. The length of the CDR3 is 13 residues. CDR1 MDHEN and CDR2 SYDVKM come from the germline V gene. CDR3 in DNA: TGTGCCAGCAGTTCTCAGGGGGGCACTGAAGCTTTCTTT. Translating it yields CASSSQGGTEAFF.

The chain has TRBV27 and TRBJ1-2; D call uncertain. The CDR3 runs to 14 residues. Trimming removed 6 bases from V and 8 bases from J, with 19 bases in between. Per the germline V gene, CDR1 is MNHEY and CDR2 is SMNVEV (reference sequence). The chain's CDR3 is CASSPGGGYGGYTF. CDR3 in DNA: TGTGCCAGCAGCCCAGGTGGCGGGTATGGCGGCTACACCTTC.

The chain joins TRBV18 to TRBJ1-1; D remains ambiguous. Looked up from germline, CDR1 is KGHSH and CDR2 is LQKENI. V lost 6 bases, J lost 1 base, and 9 bases lay in between. The CDR3 spans 13 residues. CDR3 residues: CASSTNRNTEAFF. The CDR3, as DNA: TGTGCCAGCTCCACAAACAGGAACACTGAAGCTTTCTTT.

The rearrangement joins TRBV7-9 to TRBJ1-1; 7 positions match TRBD1. V shed 5 bases, J shed 0 bases, and the junction held 6 bases outside the gene matches. CDR1 SEHNR and CDR2 FQNEAQ come from the germline V gene (reference sequence). This CDR3 contains 15 residues. This CDR3 is CASSPRDRLNTEAFF. The CDR3 DNA reads as TGTGCCAGCAGCCCGAGGGACAGATTGAACACTGAAGCTTTCTTT.

This clone was observed a handful of times. The V and J genes are TRBV6-5 and TRBJ1-5, with TRBD1 matching over 8 bases. This CDR3 region has 15 residues. Germline V CDR1 and CDR2: MNHEY, SVGAGI. V trimming: 5 bases; J trimming: 1 base; junction bases outside the gene matches: 4. As DNA, the CDR3 is TGTGCCAGCAGTAGAACAGGGGGGAGCAATCAGCCCCAGCATTTT. It encodes CASSRTGGSNQPQHF.

Written as DNA, the CDR3 is TGTGCCACAGCAGAGCTAGGGGGATACAATGAGCAGTTCTTC. This gives the protein CATAELGGYNEQFF. The chain recombines TRBV19 with TRBJ2-1; maybe TRBD1 (6 bases). The V end was cut by 10 bases, the J end by 4 bases, with 17 bases between. CDR1 and CDR2 from the germline V gene are LNHDA and SQIVND (reference sequence). This CDR3 is 14 amino acids long.

The chain uses TRBV5-1 and TRBJ2-3, with TRBD2 matching 15 bases. V was clipped by 2 bases and J by 0 bases; unmatched bases: 4. CDR1 is SGHRS, CDR2 YFSETQ, per germline. The CDR3 runs 18 residues. CDR3 loop: CASSLPGTSGGSTDTQYF. In nucleotides, the CDR3 is TGCGCCAGCAGCTTACCTGGGACTAGCGGGGGGAGCACAGATACGCAGTATTTT. Combining the CDR3 with reference TRBV5-1 and TRBJ2-3 gives the whole variable domain KAGVTQTPRYLIKTRGQQVTLSCSPISGHRSVSWYQQTPGQGLQFLFEYFSETQRNKGNFPGRFSGRQFSNSRSEMNVSTLELGDSALYLCASSLPGTSGGSTDTQYFGPGTRLTVL.

V gene TRBV19 combines with J gene TRBJ2-3; 8 bases are a match to TRBD2. CDR3 length: 14 amino acids. Germline values: CDR1 LNHDA, CDR2 SQIVND (reference sequence). V was clipped by 4 bases and J by 1 base; unmatched bases: 1. The CDR3 nucleotides are TGTGCCAGTAGTAAACTAGCGGGCACAGATACGCAGTATTTT. Encoded protein: CASSKLAGTDTQYF.